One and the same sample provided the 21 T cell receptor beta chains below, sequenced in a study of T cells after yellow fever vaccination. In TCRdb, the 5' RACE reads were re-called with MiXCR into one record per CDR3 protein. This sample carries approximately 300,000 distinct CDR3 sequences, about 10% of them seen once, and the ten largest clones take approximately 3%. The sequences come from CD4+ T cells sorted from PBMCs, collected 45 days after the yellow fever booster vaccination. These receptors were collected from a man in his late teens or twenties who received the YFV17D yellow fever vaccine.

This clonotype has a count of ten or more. In nucleotides, the CDR3 is TGCAGTGCTAGAGTTCCGCAGGAACCAAATGAAAAACTGTTTTTT. Protein product: CSARVPQEPNEKLFF. V is TRBV20-1 and J is TRBJ1-4; D is uncertain. Trimming removed 1 base from V and 5 bases from J, with 14 bases in between. CDR1 DFQATT and CDR2 SNEGSKA come from the germline V gene (reference sequence). The CDR3 runs 15 residues.

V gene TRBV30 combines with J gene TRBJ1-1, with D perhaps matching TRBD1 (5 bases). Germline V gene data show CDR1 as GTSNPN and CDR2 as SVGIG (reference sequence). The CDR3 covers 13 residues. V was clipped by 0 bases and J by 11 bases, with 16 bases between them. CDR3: CAWSVSLGLIAFF. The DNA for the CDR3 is TGTGCCTGGAGTGTAAGTTTGGGGCTAATTGCTTTCTTT.

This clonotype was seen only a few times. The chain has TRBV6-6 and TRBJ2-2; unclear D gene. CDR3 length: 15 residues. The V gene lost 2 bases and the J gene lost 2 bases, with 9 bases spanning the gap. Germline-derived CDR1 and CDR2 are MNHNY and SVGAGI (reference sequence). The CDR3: CASSYRHSNTGELFF. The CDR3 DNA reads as TGTGCCAGCAGTTACCGCCACAGCAACACCGGGGAGCTGTTTTTT.

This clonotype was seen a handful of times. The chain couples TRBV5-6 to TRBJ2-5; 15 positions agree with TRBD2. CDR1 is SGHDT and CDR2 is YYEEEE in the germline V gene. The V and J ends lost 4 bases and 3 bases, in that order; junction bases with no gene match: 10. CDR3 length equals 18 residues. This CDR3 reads CASSLVGTSGGKEETQYF. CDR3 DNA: TGTGCCAGCAGCCTCGTGGGGACTAGCGGGGGGAAGGAAGAGACCCAGTACTTC.

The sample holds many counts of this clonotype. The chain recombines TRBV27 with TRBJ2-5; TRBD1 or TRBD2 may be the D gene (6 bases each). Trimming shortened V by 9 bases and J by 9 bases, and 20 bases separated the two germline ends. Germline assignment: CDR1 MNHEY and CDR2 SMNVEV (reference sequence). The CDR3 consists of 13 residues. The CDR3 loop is CASGGWGAGAQYF. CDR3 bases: TGTGCCAGTGGAGGGTGGGGGGCTGGGGCCCAGTACTTC.

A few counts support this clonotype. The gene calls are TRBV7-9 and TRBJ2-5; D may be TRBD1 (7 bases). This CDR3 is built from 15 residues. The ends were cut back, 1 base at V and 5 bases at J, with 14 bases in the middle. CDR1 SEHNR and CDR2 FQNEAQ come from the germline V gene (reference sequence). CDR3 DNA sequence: TGTGCCAGCAGCTTAGGAGGCAGGGGGAGGGAGACCCAGTACTTC. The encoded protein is CASSLGGRGRETQYF.

The CDR3 spells CASSSLSSGGTDTQYF. The CDR3 DNA reads as TGTGCCAGCAGTTCCCTCTCTAGCGGGGGCACAGATACGCAGTATTTT. The chain employs TRBV28 and TRBJ2-3; TRBD2 matches 9 bases. Per germline, CDR1 MDHEN and CDR2 SYDVKM. The V and J ends lost 4 bases and 1 base, in that order; junction bases with no gene match: 6. CDR3 length: 16 amino acids.

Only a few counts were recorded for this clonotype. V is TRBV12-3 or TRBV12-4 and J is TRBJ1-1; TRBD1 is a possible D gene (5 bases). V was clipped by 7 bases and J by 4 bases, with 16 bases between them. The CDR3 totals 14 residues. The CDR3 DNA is TGTGCCAGCACCACTGGGGGTCACGGCACTGAAGCTTTCTTT. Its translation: CASTTGGHGTEAFF.

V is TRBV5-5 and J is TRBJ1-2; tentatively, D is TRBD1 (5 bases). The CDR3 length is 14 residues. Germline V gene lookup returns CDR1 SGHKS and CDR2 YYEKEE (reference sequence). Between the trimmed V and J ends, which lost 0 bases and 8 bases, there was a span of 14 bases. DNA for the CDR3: TGTGCCAGCAGCTTGGGGGGACGGGTTATCGGCTACACCTTC. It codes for CASSLGGRVIGYTF.

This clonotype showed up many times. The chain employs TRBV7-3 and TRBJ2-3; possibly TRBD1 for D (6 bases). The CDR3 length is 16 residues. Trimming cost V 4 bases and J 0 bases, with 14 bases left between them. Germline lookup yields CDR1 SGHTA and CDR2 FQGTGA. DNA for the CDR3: TGTGCCAGCAGCTGGCGTTCGGGACATAGCACAGATACGCAGTATTTT. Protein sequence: CASSWRSGHSTDTQYF.

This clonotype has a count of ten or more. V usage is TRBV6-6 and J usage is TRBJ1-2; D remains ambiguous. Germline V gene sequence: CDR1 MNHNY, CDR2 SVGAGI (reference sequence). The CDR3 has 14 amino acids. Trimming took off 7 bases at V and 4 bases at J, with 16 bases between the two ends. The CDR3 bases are TGTGCCAGCAAAGGTCCGTCGATGGGCTATGGCTACACCTTC. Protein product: CASKGPSMGYGYTF.

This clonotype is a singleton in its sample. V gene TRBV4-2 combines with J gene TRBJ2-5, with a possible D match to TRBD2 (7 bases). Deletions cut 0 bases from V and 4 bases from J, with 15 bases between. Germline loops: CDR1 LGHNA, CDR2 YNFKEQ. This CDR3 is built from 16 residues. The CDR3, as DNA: TGTGCCAGCAGCCAAGATAGGCGGGGGCGGGGAGAGACCCAGTACTTC. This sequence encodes CASSQDRRGRGETQYF.

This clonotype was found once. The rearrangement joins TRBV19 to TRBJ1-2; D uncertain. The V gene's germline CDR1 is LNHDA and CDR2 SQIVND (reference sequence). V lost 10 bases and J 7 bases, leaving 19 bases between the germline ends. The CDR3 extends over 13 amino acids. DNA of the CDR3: TGTGCCACCAGGCGCGGGGTTTCGGGTGGCTACACCTTC. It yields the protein CATRRGVSGGYTF.

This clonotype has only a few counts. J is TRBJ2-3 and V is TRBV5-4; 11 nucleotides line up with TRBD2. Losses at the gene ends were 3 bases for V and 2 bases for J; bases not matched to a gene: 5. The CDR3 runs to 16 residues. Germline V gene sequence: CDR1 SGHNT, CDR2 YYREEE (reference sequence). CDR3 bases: TGTGCCAGCAGCTCCATGACTAGCGGGGTCACAGATACGCAGTATTTT. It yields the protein CASSSMTSGVTDTQYF.

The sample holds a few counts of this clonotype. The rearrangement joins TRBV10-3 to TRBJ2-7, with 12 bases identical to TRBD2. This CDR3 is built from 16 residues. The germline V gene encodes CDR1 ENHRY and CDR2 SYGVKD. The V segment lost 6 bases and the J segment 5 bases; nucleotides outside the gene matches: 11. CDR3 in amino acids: CAIRDRLAGDTNEQYF. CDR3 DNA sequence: TGTGCCATCAGGGACCGACTAGCGGGGGACACCAACGAGCAGTACTTC.

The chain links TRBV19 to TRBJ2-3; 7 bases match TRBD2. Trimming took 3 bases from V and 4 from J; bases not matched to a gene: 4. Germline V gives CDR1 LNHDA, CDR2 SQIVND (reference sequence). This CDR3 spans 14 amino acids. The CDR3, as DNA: TGTGCCAGTAGTATTTCGGCGGGGGCAGATACGCAGTATTTT. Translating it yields CASSISAGADTQYF.

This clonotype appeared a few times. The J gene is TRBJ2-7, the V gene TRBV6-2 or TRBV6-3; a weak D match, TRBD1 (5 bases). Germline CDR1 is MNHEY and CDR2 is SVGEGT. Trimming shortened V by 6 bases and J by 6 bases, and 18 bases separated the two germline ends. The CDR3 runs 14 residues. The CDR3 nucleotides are TGTGCCAGCAGCCAAACTCAGGGTACGTCCGAGCAGTACGTC. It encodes CASSQTQGTSEQYV.

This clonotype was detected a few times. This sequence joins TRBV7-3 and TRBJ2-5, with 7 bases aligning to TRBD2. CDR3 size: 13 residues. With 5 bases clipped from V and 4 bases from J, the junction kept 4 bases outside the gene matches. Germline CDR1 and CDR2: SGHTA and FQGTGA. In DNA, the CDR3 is TGTGCCAGCAGCCGGACTAGGGCAGAGACCCAGTACTTC. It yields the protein CASSRTRAETQYF.

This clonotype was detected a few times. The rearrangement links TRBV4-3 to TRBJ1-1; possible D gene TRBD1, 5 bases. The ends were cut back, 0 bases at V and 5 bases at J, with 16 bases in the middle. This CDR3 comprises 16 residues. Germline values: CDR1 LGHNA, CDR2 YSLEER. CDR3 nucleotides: TGCGCCAGCAGCCAAGATTTTTACGGTACAGGTACTGAAGCTTTCTTT. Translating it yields CASSQDFYGTGTEAFF.

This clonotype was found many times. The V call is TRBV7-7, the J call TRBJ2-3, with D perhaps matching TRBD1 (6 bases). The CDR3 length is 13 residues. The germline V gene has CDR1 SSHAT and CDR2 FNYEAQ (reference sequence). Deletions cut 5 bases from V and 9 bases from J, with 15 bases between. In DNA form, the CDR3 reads TGTGCCAGCAGCCAGGACAGTACTGAGACGCAGTATTTT. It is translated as CASSQDSTETQYF.

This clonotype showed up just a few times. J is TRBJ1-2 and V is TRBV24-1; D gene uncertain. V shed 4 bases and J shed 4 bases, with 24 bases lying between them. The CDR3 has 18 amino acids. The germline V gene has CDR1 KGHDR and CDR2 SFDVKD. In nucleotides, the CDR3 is TGTGCCACCAGTGACAAAGTGGACCGCCGGGCAGGACCCTATGGCTACACCTTC. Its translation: CATSDKVDRRAGPYGYTF.